This entry lists 7 T cell receptor beta chains sequenced from one sample in a study of blood T cell repertoires in COVID-19 (TCRdb year 2020). Library preparation was by the immunoSEQ multiplex PCR assay. TCRdb carries this immuneACCESS record with in-frame sequences only. Its versions omit some clonotypes, under half of them owing to an unresolved V gene in the studies checked, with the rest unexplained. In all, the sample holds more than 100,000 clones, and around 81% of those were seen once. The top ten clonotypes cover about 2.1% of the sample. Sequencing was done on a sample of peripheral blood. Receptors originate from a man between 65 and 79 years old with acute or convalescent COVID-19.

This clone occurred a few times. This chain links TRBV4-3 with TRBJ1-2, with D maybe TRBD1 (5 bases). CDR1 LGHNA and CDR2 YSLEER come from the germline V gene. The CDR3 contains 15 residues. Trimming took 3 bases from V and 0 from J, leaving 11 bases between them. The CDR3 sequence is CASSQERTPNYGYTF. Here the CDR3 DNA reads TGCGCCAGCAGCCAGGAACGGACACCTAACTATGGCTACACCTTC.

The rearrangement joins TRBV6-1 to TRBJ1-1, with 7 bases lining up with TRBD1. The CDR3 is 14 amino acids. CDR1 and CDR2 (germline): MNHNS, SASEGT. V gave up 4 bases and J gave up 5 bases; unmatched junction bases: 7. The CDR3 spells CASSGAGGETEAFF. The CDR3 DNA reads as TGTGCCAGCAGTGGGGCAGGGGGTGAGACTGAAGCTTTCTTT.

This chain joins TRBV23-1 and TRBJ1-5; D not resolved. TRBV23-1 is classed as an ORF, of uncertain function. Trimming left V 2 bases short and J 3 bases short, with 20 bases between. The CDR3 is made up of 18 amino acids. DNA of the CDR3: TGCGCCAGCAGTCAACTTGGGCCAGGTCCTAATCCCAATCAGCCCCAGCATTTT. Its protein product is CASSQLGPGPNPNQPQHF.

The rearrangement joins TRBV7-3 to TRBJ2-3, with 7 bases that match TRBD1. Per the germline V gene, CDR1 is SGHTA and CDR2 is FQGTGA. CDR3 length equals 15 residues. Unmatched junction bases numbered 7, after V lost 5 bases and J lost 2 bases. CDR3 nucleotides: TGTGCCAGCAGCCCATCGGGACAGTTCACAGATACGCAGTATTTT. Translating gives CASSPSGQFTDTQYF.

The rearrangement links TRBV9 to TRBJ1-2; D gene unclear. The CDR3 covers 12 residues. The germline V gene encodes CDR1 SGDLS and CDR2 YYNGEE. Trimming left V 3 bases short and J 5 bases short, with 8 bases between. CDR3 sequence: CASSDSSYGYTF. The CDR3 coding sequence is TGTGCCAGCAGCGACTCGTCTTATGGCTACACCTTC.

This clone was found a few times. The chain carries TRBV7-6 and TRBJ1-2; a weak D match, TRBD1 (6 bases). The V end was cut by 1 base, the J end by 4 bases, with 10 bases between. Per the germline V gene, CDR1 is SGHVS and CDR2 is FNYEAQ. This CDR3 is 14 amino acids long. CDR3 sequence (DNA): TGTGCCAGCAGCTTAGGGACAGCAATCTATGGCTACACCTTC. It codes for CASSLGTAIYGYTF.

The genes are TRBV4-3 and TRBJ2-1; 8 nucleotides line up with TRBD2. The CDR3 length is 16 residues. Germline CDR1 is LGHNA and CDR2 is YSLEER. The junction had 7 bases not matched to a gene; V was cut back by 2 bases and J by 4 bases. CDR3 in amino acids: CASSQLPGGPYNEQFF. In nucleotides, the CDR3 is TGCGCCAGCAGCCAACTCCCGGGGGGGCCGTACAATGAGCAGTTCTTC.